The 10 T cell receptor beta chains below were found in one sample sequenced in a study of a mutant IDH1 vaccine in newly diagnosed glioma. Measured with immunoSEQ multiplex PCR; TCRdb has only the in-frame clones, and not every one. The sample has roughly 60,000 clones, approximately 80% seen once. These TCRs' antigens remain unknown. Time point given: week 11, during vaccination. Every single dose of the vaccine, 300 ug of mutant IDH1 20-mer peptide, came with topical imiquimod. The sequencing here drew on PBMCs, taken from a glioma patient whose treatment included an IDH1 peptide vaccine. The receptor set was obtained from a man aged 25-40 years with glioma.

The chain is built from TRBV6-6 and TRBJ2-2; D call uncertain. V was pared by 2 bases and J by 2 bases, with 6 bases between. From germline, CDR1 is MNHNY and CDR2 SVGAGI (reference sequence). The CDR3 is 14 amino acids. CDR3 DNA sequence: TGTGCCAGCAGTTACGAGACCAACACCGGGGAGCTGTTTTTT. Its protein product is CASSYETNTGELFF.

The rearrangement joins TRBV9 to TRBJ2-7; D is unclear. This CDR3 contains 14 residues. CDR1 is SGDLS, CDR2 YYNGEE, per germline. Trimming removed 4 bases at V and 3 bases at J, with 14 bases between. The CDR3 region has the DNA TGTGCCAGCAGCACGTCGGGTGGGAACTACGAGCAGTACTTC. Residues: CASSTSGGNYEQYF. Looking up the rest from reference TRBV9 and TRBJ2-7 gives the full variable domain: DSGVTQTPKHLITATGQRVTLRCSPRSGDLSVYWYQQSLDQGLQFLIQYYNGEERAKGNILERFSAQQFPDLHSELNLSSLELGDSALYFCASSTSGGNYEQYFGPGTRLTVT.

This clone was seen once. J is TRBJ1-2 and V is TRBV28; 7 nucleotides align to TRBD1. The CDR3 has 15 residues. Trimming cost V 6 bases and J 5 bases; bases outside gene matches: 12. The germline gives CDR1 MDHEN, CDR2 SYDVKM. The DNA of the CDR3 is TGTGCCAGCAGCCGAGGGACAGCCGGTTCATATGGCTACACCTTC. Protein: CASSRGTAGSYGYTF.

This chain connects TRBV2 to TRBJ1-1; D perhaps matches TRBD1 (6 bases). Trimming pared 2 bases from V and 4 bases from J, leaving 8 bases between. Germline CDR1 is SNHLY and CDR2 is FYNNEI. The CDR3 spans 13 residues. The CDR3 protein is CASSEQGTTEAFF. In DNA form, the CDR3 reads TGTGCCAGCAGTGAACAGGGGACCACTGAAGCTTTCTTT. The whole variable domain, filled in from reference TRBV2 and TRBJ1-1, reads EPEVTQTPSHQVTQMGQEVILRCVPISNHLYFYWYRQILGQKVEFLVSFYNNEISEKSEIFDDQFSVERPDGSNFTLKIRSTKLEDSAMYFCASSEQGTTEAFFGQGTRLTVV.

V usage is TRBV27 and J usage is TRBJ1-1; tentative D call: TRBD1 (5 bases). The germline CDR1 and CDR2 sequences are MNHEY and SMNVEV (reference sequence). V lost 7 bases and J lost 3, with 18 bases in between. This CDR3 has 15 residues. This CDR3 is CASTPMGGTDTEAFF. The CDR3 nucleotides read TGTGCCAGCACCCCGATGGGTGGGACTGACACTGAAGCTTTCTTT.

The rearrangement links TRBV15 to TRBJ2-7; 10 positions agree with TRBD1. The CDR3 has 15 residues. Germline CDR1 and CDR2: LNHNV and YYDKDF (reference sequence). Trimming took 0 bases from V and 7 from J; bases not matched to a gene: 6. The DNA for the CDR3 is TGTGCCACCAGCAGAGATCCGGGACAGGGGTATGAGCAGTACTTC. Protein sequence: CATSRDPGQGYEQYF.

This sequence joins TRBV27 and TRBJ1-2, with D perhaps matching TRBD1 (6 bases). CDR1 is MNHEY, CDR2 SMNVEV, per germline (reference sequence). The CDR3 extends over 13 amino acids. V lost 6 bases and J 4 bases, leaving 12 bases between the germline ends. The DNA for the CDR3 is TGTGCCAGCAGCCAGGGGCCATTCTATGGCTACACCTTC. Its protein is CASSQGPFYGYTF.

The chain uses TRBV5-4 and TRBJ2-3, with TRBD2 identical over 7 bases. Germline loops: CDR1 SGHNT, CDR2 YYREEE (reference sequence). The CDR3 is made up of 13 amino acids. The V gene end was trimmed by 2 bases and the J gene end by 5 bases; junction bases not matched to a gene: 2. This chain's CDR3 is CASSFGGRDTQYF. CDR3 nucleotide sequence: TGTGCCAGCAGCTTTGGCGGGAGAGATACGCAGTATTTT.

The V gene is TRBV5-5, the J gene TRBJ2-1; D possibly uses TRBD1 or TRBD2 (5 bases each). V gave up 5 bases and J gave up 5 bases, with 11 bases separating them. Per the germline V gene, CDR1 is SGHKS and CDR2 is YYEKEE (reference sequence). CDR3 length: 13 residues. Here the CDR3 reads CASSPGTDNEQFF. CDR3 nucleotides: TGTGCCAGCAGTCCCGGGACCGACAATGAGCAGTTCTTC. The variable domain in full, completed from reference TRBV5-5 and TRBJ2-1, reads DAGVTQSPTHLIKTRGQQVTLRCSPISGHKSVSWYQQVLGQGPQFIFQYYEKEERGRGNFPDRFSARQFPNYSSELNVNALLLGDSALYLCASSPGTDNEQFFGPGTRLTVL.

V gene TRBV5-8 combines with J gene TRBJ2-5, with D hard to call. The CDR3 loop spans 12 amino acids. The V and J ends lost 0 bases and 5 bases respectively, with 5 bases between them. CDR1 SGHTS and CDR2 YDEGEE come from the germline V gene. The DNA of the CDR3 is TGTGCCAGCAGCTTGGTAGAGGAGACCCAGTACTTC. This codes for CASSLVEETQYF.